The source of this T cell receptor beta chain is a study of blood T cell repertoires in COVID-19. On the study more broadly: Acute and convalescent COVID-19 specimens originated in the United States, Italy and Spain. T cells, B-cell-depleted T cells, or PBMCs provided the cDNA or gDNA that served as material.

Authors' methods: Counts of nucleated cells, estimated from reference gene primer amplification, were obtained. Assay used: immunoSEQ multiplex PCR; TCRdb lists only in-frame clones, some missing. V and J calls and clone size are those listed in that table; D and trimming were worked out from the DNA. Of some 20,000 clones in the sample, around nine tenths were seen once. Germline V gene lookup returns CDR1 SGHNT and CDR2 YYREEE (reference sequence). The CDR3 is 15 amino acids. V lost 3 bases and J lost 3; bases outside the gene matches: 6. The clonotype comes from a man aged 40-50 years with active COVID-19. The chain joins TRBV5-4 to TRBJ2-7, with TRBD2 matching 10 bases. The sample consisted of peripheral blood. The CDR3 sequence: CASSSTTSGHYEQYF. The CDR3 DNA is TGTGCCAGCAGCTCGACGACTAGCGGGCACTACGAGCAGTACTTC.